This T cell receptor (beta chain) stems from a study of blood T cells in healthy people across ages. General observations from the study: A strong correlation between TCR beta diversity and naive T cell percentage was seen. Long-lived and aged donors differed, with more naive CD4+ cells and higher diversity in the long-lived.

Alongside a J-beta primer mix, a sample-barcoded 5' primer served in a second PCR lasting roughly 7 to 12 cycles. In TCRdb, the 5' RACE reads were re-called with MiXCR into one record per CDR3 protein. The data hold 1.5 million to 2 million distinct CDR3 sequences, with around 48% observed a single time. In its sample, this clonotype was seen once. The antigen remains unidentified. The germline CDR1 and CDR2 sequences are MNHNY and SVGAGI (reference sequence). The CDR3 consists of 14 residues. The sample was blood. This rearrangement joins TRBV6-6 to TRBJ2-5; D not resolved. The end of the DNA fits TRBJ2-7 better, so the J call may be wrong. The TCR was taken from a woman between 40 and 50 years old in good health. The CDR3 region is CASSPDGASSEQYF. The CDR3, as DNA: TGTGCCAGCAGCCCAGACGGAGCTTCATCCGAGCAGTACTTC.